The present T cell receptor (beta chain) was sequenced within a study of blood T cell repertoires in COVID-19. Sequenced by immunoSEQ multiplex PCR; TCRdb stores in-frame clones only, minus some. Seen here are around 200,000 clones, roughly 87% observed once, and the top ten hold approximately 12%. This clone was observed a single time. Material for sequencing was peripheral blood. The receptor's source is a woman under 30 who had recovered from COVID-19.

CDR3 DNA: TGTGCCAGCCAGCTCCTAGCGGGAAATAGAAATGAGCAGTTCTTC. Its protein is CASQLLAGNRNEQFF. This sequence joins TRBV19 and TRBJ2-1; 9 nucleotides align to TRBD2. The CDR3 sequence is 15 residues long. Germline V gene lookup returns CDR1 LNHDA and CDR2 SQIVND (reference sequence). J was trimmed by 7 bases and V by 9 bases; bases with no gene match: 13.